These T cell receptor beta chains were read from a single sample in a study of blood T cell repertoires in COVID-19. This table comes from immunoSEQ multiplex PCR, and its TCRdb copy is limited to in-frame clones, with some not included. The repertoire has approximately 300,000 clones, 89% of them found once; the top ten carry roughly 5%. The source material was PBMCs or T cells enriched from blood (not recorded which). The source of these receptors is a man in his 60s who had recovered from COVID-19. CDR3s include the opening cysteine and the closing phenylalanine or tryptophan. The order of the fields is J gene, V gene, clone size, D gene, CDR3 DNA, CDR3 protein. D genes are given only for firm matches. Some rows mark clone size as missing; the rest say once, few, many or name a class of expanded clone.

>TRBJ2-5|TRBV4-1|.|.
TGCGCCAGCAGCCAAGGGCCCTTGGAGACCCAGTACTTC
CASSQGPLETQYF
>TRBJ2-1|TRBV9|.|.
TGTGCCAGCACCCCGCGTAGTAGTGCGGGACCGCTAAGAGACAATGAGCAGTTCTTC
CASTPRSSAGPLRDNEQFF
>TRBJ2-7|TRBV6-1|.|TRBD1
TGTGCCAGCAGTGAAGAGACAGGGTGGGAGCAGTACTTC
CASSEETGWEQYF
>TRBJ1-2|TRBV11-2|.|TRBD1
TGTGCCAGCAGCTTAGCAGGGGGCGCCTATGGCTACACCTTC
CASSLAGGAYGYTF
>TRBJ1-4|TRBV18|.|.
TGTGCCAGCTCACCACCGGGGTTAGCGCTTCATGAAAAACTGTTTTTT
CASSPPGLALHEKLFF
>TRBJ2-1|TRBV10-3|.|TRBD2
TGTGCCATCAGTGATACTAGCGGGAGTGTGAACAATGAGCAGTTCTTC
CAISDTSGSVNNEQFF
>TRBJ1-2|TRBV3-1/TRBV3-2|once|.
TGTGCCAGCAGTGGCCAGGGATTCGGCTACACCTTC
CASSGQGFGYTF
>TRBJ2-3|TRBV9|.|TRBD2
TGTGCCAGCAGCGTACAGACAGGGGTCGGACTAGCGGGCACAGATACGCAGTATTTT
CASSVQTGVGLAGTDTQYF
>TRBJ1-1|TRBV2|.|TRBD1
TGTGCCAGCAGTACTGACAGGGGGCTTTACACTGAAGCTTTCTTT
CASSTDRGLYTEAFF
>TRBJ1-4|TRBV11-2|.|.
TGTGCCAGCAGCTTAAGGCTGCTTGGGCGGGGGGGGAATGAAAAACTGTTTTTT
CASSLRLLGRGGNEKLFF
>TRBJ1-1|TRBV6-2/TRBV6-3|.|.
TGTGCCAGCAGTTACGGGGCCGCGAACACTGAAGCTTTCTTT
CASSYGAANTEAFF
>TRBJ2-2|TRBV18|.|.
TGTGCCAGCTCAGCGAGCTTCGAAACCCGGGAGCTGTTTTTT
CASSASFETRELFF
>TRBJ1-6|TRBV6-5|few|TRBD1
TGTGCCAGCAGTTCCGAAGGGACAGGGAGGAATTCACCCCTCCACTTT
CASSSEGTGRNSPLHF
>TRBJ2-3|TRBV5-1|.|.
TGCGCCAGCAGTCAGACTAGACCAGATACGCAGTATTTT
CASSQTRPDTQYF
>TRBJ2-7|TRBV10-3|once|TRBD2
TGTGCCATCAGTGAGTCTAAAGCGGGGAGCTCCTACGAGCAGTACTTC
CAISESKAGSSYEQYF
>TRBJ2-2|TRBV6-4|.|.
TGTGCCAGCAGTACAGGAGTCCCGAACACCGGGGAGCTGTTTTTT
CASSTGVPNTGELFF
>TRBJ1-2|TRBV28|.|.
TGTGCCAGCAGTTCCGACAGAATCTATAACTATGGCTACACCTTC
CASSSDRIYNYGYTF
>TRBJ1-5|TRBV18|.|.
TGTGCCAGCTCAGGGGCGGCGAATCAGCCCCAGCATTTT
CASSGAANQPQHF
>TRBJ2-7|TRBV11-2|.|TRBD2
TGTGCCAGCAGCCATAGCGGGAGGGCGGTCGGGGAGCAGTACTTC
CASSHSGRAVGEQYF
>TRBJ2-7|TRBV6-5|.|TRBD1
TGTGCCAGCAGTTACCTCGGACAGGGAGCCTACGAGCAGTACTTC
CASSYLGQGAYEQYF
>TRBJ1-2|TRBV9|.|.
TGTGCCAGCAGCGTAGCCCTAGGCGGCGGGGACCTCATTGGCTACACCTTC
CASSVALGGGDLIGYTF
>TRBJ2-2|TRBV7-2|.|.
TGTGCCAGCAGCTTAGTATTTGGGGGAGGTGGCACCGGGGAGCTGTTTTTT
CASSLVFGGGGTGELFF
>TRBJ1-2|TRBV11-2|.|.
TGTGCCAGCAGCTTAGTGAGGGATGGCTACACCTTC
CASSLVRDGYTF
>TRBJ2-5|TRBV5-5|.|TRBD2
TGTGCCAGTGAGACTAGCGGGGAAGAGACCCAGTACTTC
CASETSGEETQYF
>TRBJ2-1|TRBV5-4|.|TRBD1
TGTGCCAGCAGCTTCCGACAGGGGAATGTTTTAACGCAGTTCTTC
CASSFRQGNVLTQFF
>TRBJ2-5|TRBV7-3|.|TRBD1
TGTGCCAGCAGCTTGGGACAGGGGGCCGGAGAGACCCAGTACTTC
CASSLGQGAGETQYF
>TRBJ2-2|TRBV24-1|.|TRBD1
TGTGCCACCAGTGCCAAACAGGGGTGGGAGCTGTTTTTT
CATSAKQGWELFF
>TRBJ2-2|TRBV5-1|.|.
TGCGCCAGCAGCTTGGGAGGCGGGGCCGGGGAGCTGTTTTTT
CASSLGGGAGELFF
>TRBJ2-5|TRBV7-2|.|TRBD2
TGTGCCAGCACCTTCCAGCGGGGAGAACAAGAGACCCAGTACTTC
CASTFQRGEQETQYF
>TRBJ2-1|TRBV19|.|TRBD2
TGTGCCAGTAGTTCCACTAGCGCCTTTTCCAATGAGCAGTTCTTC
CASSSTSAFSNEQFF
>TRBJ2-7|TRBV15|.|TRBD2
TGTGCCACCAGCAGAGATGGGACTAGCATCTACGAGCAGTACTTC
CATSRDGTSIYEQYF
>TRBJ2-2|TRBV6-5|.|TRBD1
TGTGCCAGCAGACGGACAGGGGACACCGGGGAGCTGTTTTTT
CASRRTGDTGELFF
>TRBJ1-1|TRBV20-1|once|.
TGCAGAGGGAGCTTTGGGACTGAAGCTTTCTTT
CRGSFGTEAFF
>TRBJ2-7|TRBV2|once|TRBD2
TGTGCCAGCAGCCCCGGGACTATCGGCGAGCAGTACTTC
CASSPGTIGEQYF
>TRBJ2-7|TRBV15|.|TRBD2
TGTGCCACCAGCAGAGAACCGGGACTAGCGGGAGTTTCCTACGAGCAGTACTTC
CATSREPGLAGVSYEQYF
>TRBJ1-5|TRBV7-9|.|TRBD1
TGTGCCAGCAGCTTAGCGCAGGGGGTGAATAGCAATCAGCCCCAGCATTTT
CASSLAQGVNSNQPQHF
>TRBJ2-2|TRBV11-3|.|TRBD1
TGTGCCAGCAGCTTCGGACAGGGGGGCACCGGGGAGCTGTTTTTT
CASSFGQGGTGELFF
>TRBJ2-5|TRBV18|.|TRBD2
TGTGCCAGCTCACCACAACTAGCGGGAGTAGAGACCCAGTACTTC
CASSPQLAGVETQYF
>TRBJ1-2|TRBV9|.|.
TGTGCCAGCAGCGTCTACACCTCGGGTGGCTACACCTTC
CASSVYTSGGYTF
>TRBJ2-1|TRBV2|.|TRBD2
TGTGCCAGCAGGGGGGGACTAGCATACAATGAGCAGTTCTTC
CASRGGLAYNEQFF
>TRBJ1-2|TRBV28|.|TRBD1
TGTGCCAGCAGCCCTGACAGGGCCTATGGCTACACCTTC
CASSPDRAYGYTF
>TRBJ1-3|TRBV11-1|.|TRBD1
TGTGCCAGCAGCAGCGACAGGGTACCCGGAAACACCATATATTTT
CASSSDRVPGNTIYF
>TRBJ1-4|TRBV28|.|.
TGTGCCAGCACGTCCGGTGGGGCGAAACTGTTTTTT
CASTSGGAKLFF
>TRBJ2-7|TRBV19|.|.
TGTGCCAGTAGTATAAGGACAGAAAGCTCCTACGAGCAGTACTTC
CASSIRTESSYEQYF
>TRBJ2-1|TRBV30|.|.
TGTGCCTGGAGTGGATACAGCGGGCGCGGGACCTACAATGAGCAGTTCTTC
CAWSGYSGRGTYNEQFF
>TRBJ1-4|TRBV18|.|.
TGTGCCAGCTCACCCTTGGCAGGGTGGGATGAAAAACTGTTTTTT
CASSPLAGWDEKLFF
>TRBJ1-2|TRBV28|.|.
TGTGCCAGCAGTTTAGGGGGGACTATCTCTAGCTATGGCTACACCTTC
CASSLGGTISSYGYTF
>TRBJ1-2|TRBV5-1|.|TRBD1
TGCGCCAGCAGCCCGGACAGGGGGCAGGGCTATGGCTACACCTTC
CASSPDRGQGYGYTF
>TRBJ1-2|TRBV20-1|.|.
TGCAGTGCTGTGGGGACTTATGGCTACACCTTC
CSAVGTYGYTF
>TRBJ2-3|TRBV2|.|TRBD2
TGTGCCAGCAGAGAGGATAGCGGGAGCGGCACAGATACGCAGTATTTT
CASREDSGSGTDTQYF
>TRBJ1-1|TRBV19|.|.
TGTGCCAGTAGAATTCACGGGGGGGACGCTTTCTTT
CASRIHGGDAFF
>TRBJ2-7|TRBV7-2|.|TRBD2
TGTGCCAGCAGCAGGGACTACGGACCCTACGAGCAGTACTTC
CASSRDYGPYEQYF
>TRBJ2-7|TRBV27|.|.
TGTGCCAGCAGTTTACGCGTAGATTGGTACGAGCAGTACTTC
CASSLRVDWYEQYF
>TRBJ2-1|TRBV28|few|TRBD2
TGTGCCAGCAGTTTGGGGACTAGTTATGAGCAGTTCTTC
CASSLGTSYEQFF
>TRBJ2-7|TRBV28|.|.
TGTGCCAGCAGTTTAGGGACAAACAGCGCGGAGCAGTACTTC
CASSLGTNSAEQYF